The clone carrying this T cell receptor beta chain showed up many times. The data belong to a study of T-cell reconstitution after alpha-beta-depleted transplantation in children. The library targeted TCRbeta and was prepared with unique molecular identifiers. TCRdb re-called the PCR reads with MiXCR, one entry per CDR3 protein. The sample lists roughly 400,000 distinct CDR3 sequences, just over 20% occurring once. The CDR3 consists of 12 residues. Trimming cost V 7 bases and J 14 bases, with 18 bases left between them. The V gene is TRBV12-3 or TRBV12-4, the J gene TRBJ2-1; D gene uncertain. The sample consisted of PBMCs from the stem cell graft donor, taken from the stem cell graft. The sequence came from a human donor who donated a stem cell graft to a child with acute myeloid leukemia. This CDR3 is CASTGVGGVEFF. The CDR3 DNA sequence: TGTGCCAGCACCGGCGTGGGTGGGGTGGAGTTCTTC.